Presented here are 22 T cell receptor beta chains from one specimen sequenced in a study of blood T cells in healthy people across ages. Alongside a J-beta primer mix, a sample-barcoded 5' primer served in a second PCR lasting roughly 6 to 11 cycles. A single record per CDR3 protein comes from TCRdb applying MiXCR to the 5' RACE reads. The sample records some 640,000 distinct CDR3 sequences, 49% being singletons. The sample taken for sequencing was blood. The origin of the receptors is a woman aged 60 to 75 in good health.

The chain uses TRBV7-2 and TRBJ2-1; D unresolved. CDR3 length: 12 amino acids. The V end was cut by 1 base, the J end by 10 bases, with 8 bases between. Per germline, CDR1 SGHTA and CDR2 FQGNSA. CDR3 bases: TGTGCCAGCAGCTTAGGTCGTAAGGAGCAGTTCTTC. Amino acid sequence: CASSLGRKEQFF.

This clonotype has more than one count but fewer than ten. The CDR3 DNA reads as TGTGCCAGCAGCTTCGGCGGGAGGGCCGGAGAGACCCAGTACTTC. Its translation: CASSFGGRAGETQYF. The chain combines TRBV7-2 with TRBJ2-5; TRBD2 matches 9 bases. The CDR3 has 15 residues. The trim removed 3 bases at V and 4 bases at J, leaving 6 bases unmatched. Germline assignment: CDR1 SGHTA and CDR2 FQGNSA.

This clonotype was counted between two and nine times. The chain employs TRBV3-1 and TRBJ1-2; a weak D match, TRBD1 (5 bases). Trimming took 0 bases from V and 4 from J, leaving 12 bases between them. Germline V gene sequence: CDR1 LGHDT, CDR2 YNNKEL (reference sequence). The CDR3 spans 15 residues. The chain's CDR3 is CASSQEQGPGYGYTF. CDR3 DNA: TGTGCCAGCAGCCAAGAGCAGGGTCCTGGCTATGGCTACACCTTC.

The chain is built from TRBV7-2 and TRBJ2-1, with a weak D call TRBD2 (7 bases). V was pared by 5 bases and J by 7 bases, with 21 bases between. The CDR3 has 16 residues. From germline, CDR1 is SGHTA and CDR2 FQGNSA. CDR3 nucleotides: TGTGCCAGCAGCACCTACCCGGGGGGCGCTTTAAATGAGCAGTTCTTC. Amino acids: CASSTYPGGALNEQFF.

This chain uses TRBV5-6 with TRBJ2-4; D remains unclear. Germline V CDR1 and CDR2: SGHDT, YYEEEE. Trimming cost V 4 bases and J 0 bases, with 14 bases left between them. The CDR3 spans 16 residues. The CDR3 spells CASSTYYILAKNIQYF. DNA of the CDR3: TGTGCCAGCAGCACTTACTACATACTAGCCAAAAACATTCAGTACTTC.

CDR3 sequence: CASRRDSYSNQPQHF. The CDR3, as DNA: TGTGCCAGCAGGCGGGATAGTTATAGCAATCAGCCCCAGCATTTT. This chain joins TRBV6-2 or TRBV6-3 and TRBJ1-5; D unclear. V lost 6 bases and J 0 bases, leaving 12 bases between the germline ends. Germline lookup yields CDR1 MNHEY and CDR2 SVGEGT. The CDR3 is 15 amino acids.

The rearrangement uses TRBV29-1 and TRBJ2-7; D may be TRBD1 or TRBD2 (5 bases each). Trimming shortened V by 4 bases and J by 3 bases, and 13 bases separated the two germline ends. Germline V gives CDR1 SQVTM, CDR2 ANQGSEA. The CDR3 consists of 13 residues. This CDR3 reads CSVVRVGDYEQYF. As DNA, the CDR3 is TGCAGCGTTGTCAGGGTGGGGGACTACGAGCAGTACTTC.

A few counts support this clonotype. The chain joins TRBV4-3 to TRBJ2-6; maybe TRBD1 (6 bases). The germline V gene has CDR1 LGHNA and CDR2 YSLEER. This CDR3 is built from 17 residues. Trimming left V 4 bases short and J 0 bases short, with 13 bases between. CDR3 sequence reads: CASSRGGSSSGANVLTF. Written as DNA, the CDR3 is TGCGCCAGCAGCCGAGGGGGTTCGAGCTCTGGGGCCAACGTCCTGACTTTC.

The J gene is TRBJ1-5, the V gene TRBV7-9, with 7 nucleotides matching TRBD1. In germline, CDR1 is SEHNR, CDR2 FQNEAQ (reference sequence). Trimming at V came to 5 bases and at J to 5 bases, leaving 6 bases not matched to a gene. There are 14 residues in the CDR3. This chain's CDR3 is CASSPDRDDQPQHF. In DNA, the CDR3 is TGTGCCAGCAGCCCTGACAGGGATGATCAGCCCCAGCATTTT.

The chain couples TRBV28 to TRBJ1-5; D remains unclear. Germline V gene lookup returns CDR1 MDHEN and CDR2 SYDVKM. The CDR3 is 12 amino acids. V lost 7 bases and J 4 bases, leaving 8 bases between the germline ends. The CDR3 spells CASNRLNQPQHF. The CDR3, as DNA: TGTGCCAGCAATCGACTGAATCAGCCCCAGCATTTT.

This clonotype appeared once. This chain links TRBV6-6 with TRBJ1-2; D is possibly TRBD1 (6 bases). The CDR3 is 15 amino acids. Germline V gene data show CDR1 as MNHNY and CDR2 as SVGAGI (reference sequence). V lost 1 base and J lost 0, with 9 bases in between. CDR3 amino acids: CASSYWDIANYGYTF. The CDR3 region has the DNA TGTGCCAGCAGTTACTGGGACATAGCTAACTATGGCTACACCTTC.

In its sample, this clonotype was seen once. The rearrangement joins TRBV18 to TRBJ1-5, with unresolved D. Between the trimmed V and J ends, which lost 3 bases and 4 bases, there was a span of 7 bases. This CDR3 comprises 13 residues. CDR1 and CDR2 (germline): KGHSH, LQKENI. The CDR3 protein is CASSPPENQPQHF. The CDR3 DNA is TGTGCCAGCTCACCCCCTGAAAATCAGCCCCAGCATTTT.

V gene TRBV28 combines with J gene TRBJ2-5, with 7 bases fitting TRBD1. The CDR3 spans 17 residues. With V trimmed by 3 bases and J by 0 bases, 10 bases remained unmatched. CDR1 and CDR2 (germline): MDHEN, SYDVKM. The CDR3 coding sequence is TGTGCCAGCAGTTTCCACAGGGGAGATAGGTACCAAGAGACCCAGTACTTC. This codes for CASSFHRGDRYQETQYF.

This clonotype was recorded a few times. The CDR3 loop reads CASSLGLRNYGYTF. The CDR3 coding sequence is TGTGCCAGCAGTTTAGGGTTGCGGAACTATGGCTACACCTTC. The chain uses TRBV12-3 or TRBV12-4 and TRBJ1-2, with D uncertain. This CDR3 comprises 14 residues. V was shortened by 1 base and J by 2 bases, with 8 bases between the two germline ends.

This clonotype was detected a few times. This chain links TRBV2 with TRBJ1-2; D ambiguous. Trimming pared 3 bases from V and 5 bases from J, leaving 7 bases between. There are 12 residues in the CDR3. The germline CDR1 and CDR2 sequences are SNHLY and FYNNEI. CDR3 nucleotide sequence: TGTGCCAGCAGTGAGGGCGCTTATGGCTACACCTTC. This sequence encodes CASSEGAYGYTF.

The chain employs TRBV14 and TRBJ2-2; 9 nucleotides line up with TRBD2. The CDR3 is 17 residues long. V shed 4 bases and J 5 bases; nucleotides not matched to a gene: 11. Germline CDR1 reads SGHDN; CDR2 reads FVKESK. For the CDR3, the DNA is TGTGCCAGCAGCCCAAGGGCGGGACTAGCCCGGACCGGGGAGCTGTTTTTT. Encoded protein: CASSPRAGLARTGELFF.

This clonotype was seen repeatedly, ten times or more. V gene TRBV3-1 combines with J gene TRBJ2-7; perhaps D is TRBD1 or TRBD2 (5 bases each). The CDR3 covers 12 residues. Germline lookup yields CDR1 LGHDT and CDR2 YNNKEL (reference sequence). Trimming took 1 base from V and 6 from J, leaving 7 bases between them. The CDR3 spells CASSQGGAEQYF. CDR3 DNA: TGTGCCAGCAGCCAAGGAGGGGCCGAGCAGTACTTC.

The chain recombines TRBV5-1 with TRBJ2-7, with D possibly TRBD1 on 6 matching bases. CDR1 and CDR2 from the germline V gene are SGHRS and YFSETQ. The CDR3 spans 14 residues. The V and J ends lost 2 bases and 6 bases respectively, with 15 bases between them. The CDR3 is CASSFSGARGEQYF. CDR3 nucleotides: TGCGCCAGCAGCTTTTCAGGGGCTCGAGGCGAGCAGTACTTC.

The rearrangement links TRBV3-1 to TRBJ2-1; perhaps TRBD2 as D (5 bases). There are 16 residues in the CDR3. Trimming took off 7 bases at V and 6 bases at J, with 22 bases between the two ends. Germline CDR1 and CDR2: LGHDT and YNNKEL (reference sequence). CDR3 residues: CASTLERGPIGNEQFF. Written as DNA, the CDR3 is TGTGCCAGCACCCTAGAGCGAGGGCCGATAGGCAATGAGCAGTTCTTC.

This clonotype has just a few counts. The genes are TRBV13 and TRBJ2-4, with D possibly matching TRBD1 (6 bases). V was pared by 4 bases and J by 0 bases, with 16 bases between. The CDR3 is made up of 17 amino acids. From germline, CDR1 is PRHDT and CDR2 FYEKMQ (reference sequence). CDR3 loop: CASSSQGTPGAKNIQYF. The CDR3 coding sequence is TGTGCCAGCAGCTCTCAGGGGACCCCAGGAGCCAAAAACATTCAGTACTTC.

The chain joins TRBV5-1 to TRBJ1-2, with TRBD1 as a possible D gene (6 bases). This CDR3 spans 14 amino acids. The V and J ends lost 6 bases and 4 bases respectively, with 16 bases between them. Germline CDR1 reads SGHRS; CDR2 reads YFSETQ. CDR3 loop: CASTAGADVYGYTF. CDR3 DNA: TGCGCCAGCACTGCGGGGGCTGACGTCTATGGCTACACCTTC.

This clonotype was seen more than once but under ten times. V usage is TRBV6-2 or TRBV6-3 and J usage is TRBJ1-2, with D tentatively TRBD1 (5 bases). Trimming took 5 bases from V and 4 from J, leaving 11 bases between them. The germline V gene encodes CDR1 MNHEY and CDR2 SVGEGT. The CDR3 is 13 residues long. Written as DNA, the CDR3 is TGTGCCAGCAGTCCCGGGACCTCCTATGGCTACACCTTC. Amino acids: CASSPGTSYGYTF.